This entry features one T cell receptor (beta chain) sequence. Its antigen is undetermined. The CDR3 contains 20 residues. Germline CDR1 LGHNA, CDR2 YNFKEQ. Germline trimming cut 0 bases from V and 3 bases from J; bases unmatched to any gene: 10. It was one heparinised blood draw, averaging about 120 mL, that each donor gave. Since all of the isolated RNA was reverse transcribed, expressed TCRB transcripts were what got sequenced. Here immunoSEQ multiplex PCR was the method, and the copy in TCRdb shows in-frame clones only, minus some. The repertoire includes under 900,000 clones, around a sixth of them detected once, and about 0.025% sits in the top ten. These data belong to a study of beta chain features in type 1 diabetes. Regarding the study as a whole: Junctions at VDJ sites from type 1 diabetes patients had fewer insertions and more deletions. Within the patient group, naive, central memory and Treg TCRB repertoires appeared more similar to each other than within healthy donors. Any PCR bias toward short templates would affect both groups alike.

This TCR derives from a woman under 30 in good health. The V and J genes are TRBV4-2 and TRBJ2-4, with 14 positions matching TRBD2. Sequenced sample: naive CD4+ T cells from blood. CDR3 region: CASSQETGTSGRGVKNIQYF. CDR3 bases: TGTGCCAGCAGCCAAGAAACTGGGACTAGCGGGAGAGGTGTCAAAAACATTCAGTACTTC.